This record concerns one TCR beta chain sequence. As yet, its antigen is unknown. The junction and the germline gene differ at one end; a read error may be behind it. One entry per CDR3 protein, called by TCRdb with MiXCR from the reads. The table shows approximately 1,000,000 distinct CDR3 sequences, with less than 35% occurring only once. This entry belongs to a study of T cell repertoires in cytomegalovirus infection. Across the study: Carrying CMV and the relevant HLA type showed in public TCR beta signatures. The study's findings and limits: CMV-specific TCR beta clonotypes restricted by HLA-C were the ones dominating the ex vivo response. There were carriers of CMV plus the relevant HLA, and cumulative public TCR beta family frequency identified them.

The CDR3 is made up of 11 amino acids. Germline lookup yields CDR1 SGHVS and CDR2 FNYEAQ. This rearrangement joins TRBV7-6 to TRBJ2-7; 7 bases are shared with TRBD2. Material: cultured CD8+ T cells from PBMCs, obtained from culture after CMV antigen stimulation. The TCR originated in a human donor in good health (CMV status not recorded). Some clones in this sample may be carry-over from other donors' samples. CDR3 coding DNA: TGTGTCAGCAGCTTAGCGGGTGAGCAGTACTTC. Its translation: CVSSLAGEQYF.